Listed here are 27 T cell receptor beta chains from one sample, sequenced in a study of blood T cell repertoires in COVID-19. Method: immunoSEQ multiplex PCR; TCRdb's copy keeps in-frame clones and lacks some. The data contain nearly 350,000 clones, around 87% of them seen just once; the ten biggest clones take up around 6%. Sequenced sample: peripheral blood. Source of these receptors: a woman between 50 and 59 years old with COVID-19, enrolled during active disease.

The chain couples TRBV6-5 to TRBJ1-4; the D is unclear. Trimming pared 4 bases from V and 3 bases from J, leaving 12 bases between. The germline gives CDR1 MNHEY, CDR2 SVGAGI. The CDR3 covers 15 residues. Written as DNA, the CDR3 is TGTGCCAGCAGTTCGCGCGGCCTTTCTAATGAAAAACTGTTTTTT. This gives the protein CASSSRGLSNEKLFF.

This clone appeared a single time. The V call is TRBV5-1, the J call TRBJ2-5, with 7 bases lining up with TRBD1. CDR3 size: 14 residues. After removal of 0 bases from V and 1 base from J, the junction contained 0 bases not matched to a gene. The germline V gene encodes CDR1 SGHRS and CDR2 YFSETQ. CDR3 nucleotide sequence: TGCGCCAGCAGCTTGGCAGGGGGCCAAGAGACCCAGTACTTC. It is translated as CASSLAGGQETQYF.

The CDR3 protein is CASSAGTSEKLFF. The CDR3 DNA follows: TGTGCCAGCAGTGCCGGGACAAGCGAAAAACTGTTTTTT. The gene calls are TRBV12-3 or TRBV12-4 and TRBJ1-4; D is possibly TRBD1 (6 bases). V lost 5 bases, J lost 8 bases, and 12 bases lay in between. The CDR3 loop spans 13 amino acids.

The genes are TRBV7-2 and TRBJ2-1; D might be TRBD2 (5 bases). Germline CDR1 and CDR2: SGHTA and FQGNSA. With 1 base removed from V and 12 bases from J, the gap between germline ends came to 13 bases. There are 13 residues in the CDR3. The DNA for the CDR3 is TGTGCCAGCAGCTTAGATTCCGGGAAGGGGCAGTTCTTC. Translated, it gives CASSLDSGKGQFF.

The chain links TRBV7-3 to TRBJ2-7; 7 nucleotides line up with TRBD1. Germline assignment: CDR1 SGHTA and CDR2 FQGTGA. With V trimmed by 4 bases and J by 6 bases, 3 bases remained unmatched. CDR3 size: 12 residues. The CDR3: CASSSTGVEQYF. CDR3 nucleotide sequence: TGTGCCAGCAGCTCCACAGGGGTCGAGCAGTACTTC.

The CDR3 sequence is CASSRGAGGSHISTDTQYF. For the CDR3, the DNA is TGTGCCAGCAGCCGAGGAGCGGGAGGGAGCCATATAAGCACAGATACGCAGTATTTT. The rearrangement links TRBV7-9 to TRBJ2-3; 10 bases align to TRBD2. The CDR3 runs to 19 residues. Germline CDR1 is SEHNR and CDR2 is FQNEAQ (reference sequence). J was trimmed by 0 bases and V by 5 bases; bases with no gene match: 14.

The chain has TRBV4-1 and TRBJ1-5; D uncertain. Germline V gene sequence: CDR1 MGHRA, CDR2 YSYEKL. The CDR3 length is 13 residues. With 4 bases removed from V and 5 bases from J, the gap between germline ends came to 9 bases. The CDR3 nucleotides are TGCGCCAGCAGCCCCTCAGGTGATCAGCCCCAGCATTTT. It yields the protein CASSPSGDQPQHF.

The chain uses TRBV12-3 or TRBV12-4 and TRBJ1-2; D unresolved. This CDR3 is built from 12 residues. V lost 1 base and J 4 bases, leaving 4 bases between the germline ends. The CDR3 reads CASSLGVYGYTF. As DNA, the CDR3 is TGTGCCAGCAGTTTAGGAGTCTATGGCTACACCTTC.

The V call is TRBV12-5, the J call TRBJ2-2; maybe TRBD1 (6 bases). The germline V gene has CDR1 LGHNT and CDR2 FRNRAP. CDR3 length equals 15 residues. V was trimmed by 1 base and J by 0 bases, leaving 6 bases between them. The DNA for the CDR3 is TGTGCTAGTGGTTTGGGGACAGCGAACACCGGGGAGCTGTTTTTT. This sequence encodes CASGLGTANTGELFF. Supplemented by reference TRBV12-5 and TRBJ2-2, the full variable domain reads DARVTQTPRHKVTEMGQEVTMRCQPILGHNTVFWYRQTMMQGLELLAYFRNRAPLDDSGMPKDRFSAEMPDATLATLKIQPSEPRDSAVYFCASGLGTANTGELFFGEGSRLTVL.

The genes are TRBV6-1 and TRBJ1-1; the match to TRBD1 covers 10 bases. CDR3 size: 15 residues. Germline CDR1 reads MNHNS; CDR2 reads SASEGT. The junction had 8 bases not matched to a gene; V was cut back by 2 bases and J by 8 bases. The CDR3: CASSEIRGDRGEAFF. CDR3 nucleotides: TGTGCCAGCAGTGAAATCCGTGGGGACAGGGGAGAAGCTTTCTTT.

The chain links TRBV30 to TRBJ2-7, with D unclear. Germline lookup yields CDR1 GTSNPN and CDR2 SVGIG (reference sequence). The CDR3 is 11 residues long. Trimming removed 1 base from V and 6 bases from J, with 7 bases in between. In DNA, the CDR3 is TGTGCCTGGAGTGCCTTCGGCGAGCAGTACTTC. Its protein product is CAWSAFGEQYF.

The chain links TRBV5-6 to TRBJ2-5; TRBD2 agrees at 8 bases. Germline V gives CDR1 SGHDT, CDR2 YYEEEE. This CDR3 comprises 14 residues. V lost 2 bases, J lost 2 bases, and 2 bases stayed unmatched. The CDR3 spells CASSFLAGQETQYF. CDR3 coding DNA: TGTGCCAGCAGCTTCCTAGCGGGTCAAGAGACCCAGTACTTC.

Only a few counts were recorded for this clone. The CDR3 DNA reads TGTGCCAGCAGCGTAGCTCCCACGACTAGCGGGAGAAGTCACGAGCAGTACTTC. Amino acids: CASSVAPTTSGRSHEQYF. The chain couples TRBV9 to TRBJ2-7, with 12 bases lining up with TRBD2. This CDR3 is built from 18 residues. V gave up 0 bases and J gave up 5 bases; unmatched junction bases: 12. The V gene's germline CDR1 is SGDLS and CDR2 YYNGEE.

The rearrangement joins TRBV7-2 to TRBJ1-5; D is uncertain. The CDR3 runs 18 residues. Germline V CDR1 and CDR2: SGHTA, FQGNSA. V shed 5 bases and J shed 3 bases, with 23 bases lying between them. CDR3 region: CASSPEPDTSSPNQPQHF. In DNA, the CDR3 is TGTGCCAGCAGCCCCGAACCCGACACCTCAAGCCCCAATCAGCCCCAGCATTTT.

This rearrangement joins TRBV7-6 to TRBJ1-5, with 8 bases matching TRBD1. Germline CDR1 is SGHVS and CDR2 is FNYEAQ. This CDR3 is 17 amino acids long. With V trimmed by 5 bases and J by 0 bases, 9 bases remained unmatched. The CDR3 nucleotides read TGTGCCAGCAGCCTCTTCCAGGGGGCGCGTAGCAATCAGCCCCAGCATTTT. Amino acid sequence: CASSLFQGARSNQPQHF.

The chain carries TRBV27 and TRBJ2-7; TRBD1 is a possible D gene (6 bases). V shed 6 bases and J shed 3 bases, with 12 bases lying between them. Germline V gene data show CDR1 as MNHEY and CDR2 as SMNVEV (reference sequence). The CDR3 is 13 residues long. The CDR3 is CASRSTGNYEQYF. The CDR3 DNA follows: TGTGCCAGCAGATCGACAGGTAACTACGAGCAGTACTTC.

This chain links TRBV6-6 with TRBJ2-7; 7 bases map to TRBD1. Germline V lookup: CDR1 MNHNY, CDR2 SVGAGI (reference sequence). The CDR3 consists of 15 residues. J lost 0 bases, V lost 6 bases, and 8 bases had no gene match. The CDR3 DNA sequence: TGTGCCAGCAGGATCCGGGGACAGATCTCCTACGAGCAGTACTTC. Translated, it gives CASRIRGQISYEQYF.

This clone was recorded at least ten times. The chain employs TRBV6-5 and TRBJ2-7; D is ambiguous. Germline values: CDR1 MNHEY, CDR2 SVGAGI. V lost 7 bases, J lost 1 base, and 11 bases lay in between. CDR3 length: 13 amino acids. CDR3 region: CASKPGRSYEQYF. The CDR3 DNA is TGTGCCAGCAAGCCAGGCCGTTCCTACGAGCAGTACTTC.

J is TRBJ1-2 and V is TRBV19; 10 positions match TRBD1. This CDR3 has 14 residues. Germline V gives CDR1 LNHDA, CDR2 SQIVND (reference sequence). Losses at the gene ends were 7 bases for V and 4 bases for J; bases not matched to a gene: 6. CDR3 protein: CASMDRGRVYGYTF. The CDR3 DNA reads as TGTGCCAGTATGGACAGGGGGAGAGTCTATGGCTACACCTTC.

DNA for the CDR3: TGTGCCAGCAGCTTAGAGCCAGGGGGTACTGAAGCTTTCTTT. Translating it yields CASSLEPGGTEAFF. This chain uses TRBV7-3 with TRBJ1-1, with TRBD1 identical over 7 bases. The CDR3 has 14 residues. V lost 2 bases to trimming and J lost 5 bases; unmatched junction nucleotides: 5. Germline CDR1 and CDR2: SGHTA and FQGTGA.

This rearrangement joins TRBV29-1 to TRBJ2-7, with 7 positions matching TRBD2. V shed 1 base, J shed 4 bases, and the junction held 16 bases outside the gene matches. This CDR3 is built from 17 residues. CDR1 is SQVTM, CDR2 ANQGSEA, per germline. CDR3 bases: TGCAGCGTTGAAGCCCCCATTAGGGAGGCTAGCGGATACGAGCAGTACTTC. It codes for CSVEAPIREASGYEQYF.

CDR3 in amino acids: CASSRAHTNSPLHF. As DNA, the CDR3 is TGTGCCAGCTCACGGGCACATACTAATTCACCCCTCCACTTT. The V and J genes are TRBV18 and TRBJ1-6, with D unresolved. The V gene lost 4 bases and the J gene lost 6 bases, with 10 bases spanning the gap. The germline V gene encodes CDR1 KGHSH and CDR2 LQKENI. The CDR3 spans 14 residues.

CDR3 sequence (DNA): TGTGCCAGCACCTACGGTGAAGATACGCAGTATTTT. Residues: CASTYGEDTQYF. This chain links TRBV12-3 or TRBV12-4 with TRBJ2-3, with D unclear. V was shortened by 7 bases and J by 5 bases, with 10 bases between the two germline ends. The CDR3 is 12 amino acids.

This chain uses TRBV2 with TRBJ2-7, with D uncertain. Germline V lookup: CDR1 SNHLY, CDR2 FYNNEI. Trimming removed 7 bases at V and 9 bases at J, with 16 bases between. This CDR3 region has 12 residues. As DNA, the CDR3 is TGTGCCAGCACCCCGAGCCCGGCAGGGCAGTACTTC. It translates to CASTPSPAGQYF.

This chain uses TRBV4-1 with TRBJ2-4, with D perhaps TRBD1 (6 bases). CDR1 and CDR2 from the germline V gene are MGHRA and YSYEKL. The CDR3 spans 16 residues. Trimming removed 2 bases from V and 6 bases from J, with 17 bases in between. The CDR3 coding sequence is TGCGCCAGCAGCCAATACGGGACATTAGAGTCAAACATTCAGTACTTC. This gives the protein CASSQYGTLESNIQYF.

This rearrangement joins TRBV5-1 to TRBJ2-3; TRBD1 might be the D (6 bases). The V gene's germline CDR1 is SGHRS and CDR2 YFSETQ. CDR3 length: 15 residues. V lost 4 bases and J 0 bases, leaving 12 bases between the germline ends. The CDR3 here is CASSPGHSSTDTQYF. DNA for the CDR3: TGCGCCAGCAGCCCGGGACACTCTAGCACAGATACGCAGTATTTT.

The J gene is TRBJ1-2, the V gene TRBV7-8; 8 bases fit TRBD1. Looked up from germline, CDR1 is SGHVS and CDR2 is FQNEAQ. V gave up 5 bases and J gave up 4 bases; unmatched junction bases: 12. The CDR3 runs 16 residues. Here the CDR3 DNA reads TGTGCCAGCAGCGCAGGGACCGGGACAGGCTTCTATGGCTACACCTTC. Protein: CASSAGTGTGFYGYTF. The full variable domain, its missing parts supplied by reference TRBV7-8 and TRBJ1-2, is GAGVSQSPRYKVAKRGQDVALRCDPISGHVSLFWYQQALGQGPEFLTYFQNEAQLDKSGLPSDRFFAERPEGSVSTLKIQRTQQEDSAVYLCASSAGTGTGFYGYTFGSGTRLTVV.